This TCR beta chain was observed in a study of Graves' ophthalmopathy and Graves' hyperthyroidism. Whole-study findings and limits: Sensitivity reached approximately 89% and specificity roughly 82% for a 13-signature model separating ophthalmopathy from stable hyperthyroidism.

RNA transcripts served as template for amplifying TCR beta CDR3 sequences. Second-round multiplex PCR came after first-round RT-PCR with HTBI primers. TCRdb redid the calling of the multiplex PCR reads with MiXCR, one entry per CDR3 protein. The repertoire includes 400,000 to 500,000 distinct CDR3 sequences, about 21% of them detected once, and 2.5% to 3% sits in the top ten. V was shortened by 3 bases and J by 6 bases, with 16 bases between the two germline ends. Per the germline V gene, CDR1 is KGHDR and CDR2 is SFDVKD. CDR3 length equals 15 residues. Hyperthyroidism qualified as stable when ophthalmopathy did not develop within 18 months of follow-up. Comment on this clonotype: Its antigen is currently unknown.

The material sequenced was peripheral blood. The chain uses TRBV24-1 and TRBJ1-2; D may be TRBD1 (5 bases). The sequence was collected from a woman aged 18-29 years with stable Graves' hyperthyroidism. The CDR3 sequence is CATSDQGAIPDGYTF. For the CDR3, the DNA is TGTGCCACCAGTGATCAAGGGGCCATACCGGATGGCTACACCTTC.